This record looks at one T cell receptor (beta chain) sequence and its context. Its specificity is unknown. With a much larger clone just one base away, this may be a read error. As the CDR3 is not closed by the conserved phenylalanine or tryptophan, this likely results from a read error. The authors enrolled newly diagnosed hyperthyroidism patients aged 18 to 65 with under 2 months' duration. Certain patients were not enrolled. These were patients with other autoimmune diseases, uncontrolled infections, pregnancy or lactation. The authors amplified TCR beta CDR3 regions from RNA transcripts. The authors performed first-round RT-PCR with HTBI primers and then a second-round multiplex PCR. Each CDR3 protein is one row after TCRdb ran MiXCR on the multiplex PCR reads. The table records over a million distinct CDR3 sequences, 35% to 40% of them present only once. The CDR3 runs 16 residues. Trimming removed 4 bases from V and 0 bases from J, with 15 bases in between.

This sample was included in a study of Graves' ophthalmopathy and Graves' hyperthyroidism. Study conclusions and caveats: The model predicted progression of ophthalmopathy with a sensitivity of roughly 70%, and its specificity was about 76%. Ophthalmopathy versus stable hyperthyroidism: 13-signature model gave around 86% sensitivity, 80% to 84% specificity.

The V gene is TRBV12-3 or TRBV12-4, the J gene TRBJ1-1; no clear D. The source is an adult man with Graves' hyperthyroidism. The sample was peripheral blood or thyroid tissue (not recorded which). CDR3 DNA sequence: TGTGCCAGCAGTTCTCCAGGAGGTGGGATGAACACTGAAGCTTTCCTT. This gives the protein CASSSPGGGMNTEAFL.